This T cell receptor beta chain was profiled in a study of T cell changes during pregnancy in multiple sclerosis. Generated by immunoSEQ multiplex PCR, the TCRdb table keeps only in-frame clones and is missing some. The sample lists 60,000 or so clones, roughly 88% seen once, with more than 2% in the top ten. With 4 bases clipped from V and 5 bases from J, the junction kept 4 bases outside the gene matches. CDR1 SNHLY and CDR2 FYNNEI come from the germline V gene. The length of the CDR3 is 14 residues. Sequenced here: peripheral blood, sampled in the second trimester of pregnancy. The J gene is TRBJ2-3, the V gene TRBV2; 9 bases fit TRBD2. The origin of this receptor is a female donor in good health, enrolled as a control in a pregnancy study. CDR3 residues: CASSVGAGGDTQYF. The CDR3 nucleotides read TGTGCCAGCAGTGTGGGAGCGGGAGGAGATACGCAGTATTTT.